The T cell receptor (beta chain) under discussion was sequenced for a study of blood T cell repertoires in COVID-19. Turning to the study itself: Material from acute and convalescent COVID-19 was sourced from the United States, Italy and Spain.

Assignment of participants to cohorts was predicated upon participant-reported clinical history. Clones were read by immunoSEQ multiplex PCR, and TCRdb kept only the in-frame ones, dropping some. Of 200,000 to 250,000 clones in the sample, about 84% were seen once. CDR3 size: 17 residues. The germline gives CDR1 SGHNT, CDR2 YYREEE (reference sequence). With V trimmed by 2 bases and J by 1 base, 7 bases remained unmatched. Specimen: PBMCs or T cells enriched from blood (not recorded which). This receptor was identified in a man aged 25-45 years with acute COVID-19. The chain joins TRBV5-4 to TRBJ2-5; 11 nucleotides align to TRBD2. CDR3 in amino acids: CASSLLTSGAFQETQYF. CDR3 DNA sequence: TGTGCCAGCAGCTTATTGACTAGCGGGGCCTTCCAAGAGACCCAGTACTTC. Supplemented by reference TRBV5-4 and TRBJ2-5, the full variable domain reads ETGVTQSPTHLIKTRGQQVTLRCSSQSGHNTVSWYQQALGQGPQFIFQYYREEENGRGNFPPRFSGLQFPNYSSELNVNALELDDSALYLCASSLLTSGAFQETQYFGPGTRLLVL.